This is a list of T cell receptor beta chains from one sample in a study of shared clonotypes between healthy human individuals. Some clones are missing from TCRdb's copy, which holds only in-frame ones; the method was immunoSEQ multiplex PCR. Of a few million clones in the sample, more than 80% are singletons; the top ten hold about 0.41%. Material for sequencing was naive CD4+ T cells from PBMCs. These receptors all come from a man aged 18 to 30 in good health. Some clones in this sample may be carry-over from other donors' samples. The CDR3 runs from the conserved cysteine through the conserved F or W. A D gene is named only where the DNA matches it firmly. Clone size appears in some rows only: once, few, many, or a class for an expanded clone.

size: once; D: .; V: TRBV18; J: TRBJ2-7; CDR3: CASSLSTAGPEQYF; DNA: TGTGCCAGCTCACTTTCAACCGCAGGGCCCGAGCAGTACTTC
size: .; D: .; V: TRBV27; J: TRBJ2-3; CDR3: CASTPGTFMWDTQYF; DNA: TGTGCCAGCACCCCCGGGACTTTCATGTGGGATACGCAGTATTTT
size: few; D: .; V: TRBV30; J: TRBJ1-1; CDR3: CAWSVRAEAFF; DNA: TGTGCCTGGAGTGTAAGGGCTGAAGCTTTCTTT
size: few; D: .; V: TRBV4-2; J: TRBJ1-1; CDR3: CASSPRHSGNTEAFF; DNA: TGTGCCAGCAGCCCCAGGCACAGCGGGAACACTGAAGCTTTCTTT
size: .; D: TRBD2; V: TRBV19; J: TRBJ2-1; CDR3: CASSMRLAGNEQFF; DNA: TGTGCCAGTAGTATGCGGCTAGCGGGCAATGAGCAGTTCTTC
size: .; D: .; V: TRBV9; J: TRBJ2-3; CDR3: CASNPKGWADTQYF; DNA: TGTGCCAGCAATCCTAAGGGGTGGGCAGATACGCAGTATTTT
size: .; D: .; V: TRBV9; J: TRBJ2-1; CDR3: CASSVEVEGEQFF; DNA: TGTGCCAGCAGCGTGGAGGTGGAGGGTGAGCAGTTCTTC
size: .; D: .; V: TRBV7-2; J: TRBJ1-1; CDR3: CASSRDLNTEAFF; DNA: TGTGCCAGCAGCAGGGATTTGAACACTGAAGCTTTCTTT
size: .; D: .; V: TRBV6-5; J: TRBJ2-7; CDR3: CASRLPGTPYEQYF; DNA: TGTGCCAGCAGGCTACCAGGGACTCCCTACGAGCAGTACTTC
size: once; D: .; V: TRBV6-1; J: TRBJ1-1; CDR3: CASRLQAGDTEAFF; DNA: TGTGCCAGCAGATTGCAGGCGGGGGACACTGAAGCTTTCTTT
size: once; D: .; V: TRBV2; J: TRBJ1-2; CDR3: CASSLGINYGYTF; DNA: TGTGCCAGCAGTCTAGGAATAAACTATGGCTACACCTTC
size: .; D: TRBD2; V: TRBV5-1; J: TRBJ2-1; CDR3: CASRGGSSYNEQFF; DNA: TGCGCCAGCCGGGGCGGGAGCTCCTACAATGAGCAGTTCTTC
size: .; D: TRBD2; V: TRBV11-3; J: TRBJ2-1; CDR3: CASSLGHSGTYNEQFF; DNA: TGTGCCAGCAGCTTAGGGCATAGCGGGACTTACAATGAGCAGTTCTTC
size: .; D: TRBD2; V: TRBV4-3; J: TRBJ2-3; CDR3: CASSPAPSTWGRAQDTQYF; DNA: TGCGCCAGCAGCCCAGCCCCCTCTACCTGGGGGAGGGCCCAAGATACGCAGTATTTT
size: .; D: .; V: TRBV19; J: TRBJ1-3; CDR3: CARGWGNTIYF; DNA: TGTGCCAGGGGGTGGGGAAACACCATATATTTT
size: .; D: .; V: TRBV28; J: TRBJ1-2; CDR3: CAVAGRPYYGYTF; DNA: TGTGCCGTGGCGGGCCGCCCCTACTATGGCTACACCTTC
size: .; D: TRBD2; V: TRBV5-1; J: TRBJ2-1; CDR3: CASSLRTSGRRFF; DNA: TGCGCCAGCAGCTTGAGGACTAGCGGGAGACGTTTCTTC
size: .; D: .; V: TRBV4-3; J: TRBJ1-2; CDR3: CASSQDLRELGGYTF; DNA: TGCGCCAGCAGCCAAGATTTGCGGGAGTTGGGCGGCTACACCTTC
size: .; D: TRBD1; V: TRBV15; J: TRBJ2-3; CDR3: CATSRRQGADTQYF; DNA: TGTGCCACCAGCAGGCGACAGGGTGCAGATACGCAGTATTTT
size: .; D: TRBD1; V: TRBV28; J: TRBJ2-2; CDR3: CASSDRDRDNTGELFF; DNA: TGTGCCAGCAGTGACCGGGACAGAGATAACACCGGGGAGCTGTTTTTT
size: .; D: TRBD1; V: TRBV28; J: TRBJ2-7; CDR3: CASSGVGTGAYEQYF; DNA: TGTGCCAGCAGTGGGGTGGGGACAGGGGCCTACGAGCAGTACTTC
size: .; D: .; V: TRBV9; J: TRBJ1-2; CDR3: CASSDNYGYTF; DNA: TGTGCCAGCAGCGACAACTATGGCTACACCTTC
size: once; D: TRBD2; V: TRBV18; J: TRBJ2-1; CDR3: CASSPEVRGGNEQFF; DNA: TGTGCCAGCTCACCAGAAGTGCGGGGGGGCAATGAGCAGTTCTTC
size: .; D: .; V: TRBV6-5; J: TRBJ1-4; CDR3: CASSYRQATNEKLFF; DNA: TGTGCCAGCAGTTACCGCCAAGCAACTAATGAAAAACTGTTTTTT
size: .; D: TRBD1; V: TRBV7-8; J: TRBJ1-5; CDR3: CASTNRGSNQPQHF; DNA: TGTGCCAGCACCAACAGGGGTAGCAATCAGCCCCAGCATTTT
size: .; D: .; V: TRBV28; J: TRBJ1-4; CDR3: CASQETNEKLFF; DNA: TGTGCCAGTCAGGAAACTAATGAAAAACTGTTTTTT
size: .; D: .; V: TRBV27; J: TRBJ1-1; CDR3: CASSDKPPVRGNTEAFF; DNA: TGTGCCAGCAGCGACAAACCACCCGTTCGGGGTAACACTGAAGCTTTCTTT
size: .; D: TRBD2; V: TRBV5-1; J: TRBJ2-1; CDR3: CASSLGVAGAYEQFF; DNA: TGCGCCAGCAGCTTGGGAGTAGCGGGAGCGTATGAGCAGTTCTTC
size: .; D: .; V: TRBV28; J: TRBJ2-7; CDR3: CASNVSGGSSYEQYF; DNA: TGTGCCAGCAATGTTAGCGGAGGGAGCTCCTACGAGCAGTACTTC
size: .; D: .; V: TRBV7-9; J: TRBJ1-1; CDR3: CASSLSPGMNTEAFF; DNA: TGTGCCAGCAGCTTATCCCCAGGTATGAACACTGAAGCTTTCTTT